The rows below give T cell receptor beta chains drawn from one sample of a study of blood T cell repertoires in COVID-19. Profiled with immunoSEQ multiplex PCR; TCRdb holds only in-frame clones, not every one. This repertoire shows roughly 250,000 clones, roughly 88% found once; its top ten account for 0.87%. The source material was peripheral blood. Receptors originate from a human donor with COVID-19, enrolled during active disease. The donor label of this sample is uncertain. The CDR3 runs from the conserved cysteine through the conserved F or W. The order of the fields is J gene, V gene, CDR3 protein.

TRBJ2-1 | TRBV7-2 | CASSLVAGGEQFF
TRBJ1-1 | TRBV7-2 | CASSTTQGRAFF
TRBJ1-5 | TRBV7-3 | CASSLTRDREDQPQHF
TRBJ1-1 | TRBV12-5 | CASGKDSTEAFF
TRBJ1-1 | TRBV28 | CASLGVGDGFTEAFF
TRBJ1-2 | TRBV24-1 | CATSEPGTGSSYGYTF
TRBJ2-1 | TRBV9 | CASSVVTGAGYNEQFF
TRBJ2-7 | TRBV11-2 | CASSSSGSFVEYEQYF
TRBJ1-4 | TRBV28 | CASSTQGAGEKLFF
TRBJ2-1 | TRBV12-5 | CASGSARGREQFF
TRBJ1-4 | TRBV28 | CASSPLGFEEKLFF
TRBJ2-7 | TRBV30 | CAWSRLAGGEEQYF
TRBJ2-5 | TRBV3-1/TRBV3-2 | CASSQDLGTSGIGHF
TRBJ2-1 | TRBV5-6 | CASSERSEQFF
TRBJ1-1 | TRBV10-3 | CAIRDSSGSEAFF
TRBJ2-3 | TRBV5-1 | CASSLAGASTDTQYF
TRBJ1-1 | TRBV7-9 | CASSGRTGGRGTEAFF
TRBJ2-5 | TRBV9 | CASSVAGTAGQETQYF
TRBJ2-3 | TRBV28 | CASRQTSDTQYF
TRBJ1-2 | TRBV3-1/TRBV3-2 | CASSQERRAEFNYGYTF
TRBJ2-1 | TRBV28 | CASNSYGGTGSYNEQFF
TRBJ2-7 | TRBV7-9 | CASGADSYEQYF
TRBJ1-4 | TRBV2 | CASSEVRTGKKLFF
TRBJ2-2 | TRBV6-1 | CASSEVERERELFF
TRBJ2-7 | TRBV5-1 | CASSVGTGGIYEQYF
TRBJ1-5 | TRBV6-5 | CASRGQGIVPQHF
TRBJ2-7 | TRBV5-1 | CASSLRVGGSYEQYF
TRBJ1-5 | TRBV5-8 | CASSLSNLLQPQHF
TRBJ2-7 | TRBV5-1 | CASSTGQGWEQYF
TRBJ1-1 | TRBV11-2 | CASSLGQGQATEAFF
TRBJ2-3 | TRBV7-2 | CASSSGLAGEADTQYF
TRBJ2-2 | TRBV9 | CASSVDVGGLAGELFF
TRBJ2-2 | TRBV5-1 | CASSRTGTGLAGELFF
TRBJ2-3 | TRBV19 | CASSRGTSGGTDTQYF
TRBJ1-2 | TRBV27 | CASSSQRQINYGYTF
TRBJ1-2 | TRBV29-1 | CSVEISLAGGYTF
TRBJ2-1 | TRBV2 | CASKGREGYNEQFF
TRBJ1-1 | TRBV29-1 | CSVATRGLQNTEAFF
TRBJ2-3 | TRBV3-1/TRBV3-2 | CASRERGQGGNTQYF
TRBJ2-1 | TRBV6-5 | CASRVSNEAYNEQFF
TRBJ1-2 | TRBV28 | CASSLLGQGQGGYTF
TRBJ1-2 | TRBV3-1/TRBV3-2 | CASSQDSRQVNGYTF
TRBJ1-5 | TRBV3-1/TRBV3-2 | CASSQRQSNQPQHF
TRBJ1-5 | TRBV28 | CASISGQGHQPQHF
TRBJ2-7 | TRBV2 | CASSEARGHLSYEQYF
TRBJ2-2 | TRBV11-3 | CASSFRTSGRGELFF
TRBJ1-1 | TRBV6-2/TRBV6-3 | CASSSRTGGADTEAFF
TRBJ2-7 | TRBV18 | CASSPTGGAYEQYF
TRBJ2-1 | TRBV9 | CASSAHSGRADEQFF
TRBJ2-3 | TRBV11-2 | CASSLETGHTDTQYF
TRBJ2-2 | TRBV12-2 | CASRERERHTGELFF
TRBJ1-5 | TRBV27 | CASSTGTGSNQPQHF
TRBJ2-5 | TRBV7-7 | CASSLGGLAGAQETQYF
TRBJ2-1 | TRBV10-1 | CASAGGYSSSYNEQFF